Listed below are T cell receptor beta chains from one sample, sequenced in a study of shared clonotypes between healthy human individuals. The table came from immunoSEQ multiplex PCR; TCRdb's copy has only in-frame clones and leaves some out. Of over a million clones detected, 97% to 99% appear once; the ten largest clones hold approximately 0.38%. The sequenced sample consisted of naive CD4+ T cells sorted from blood. The origin of the receptors is a man aged 25-45 years in good health. Each CDR3 is given with its conserved first and last residue. A D gene is named only where the DNA matches it firmly. Size values are once, few and many counts, or a class for expanded clones, and some rows have none.

J	D	V	length	size	DNA	CDR3
TRBJ2-3	TRBD2	TRBV7-8	21	-	TGTGCCAGCAGCCGACGCCTAGCGGGAGGGCCAGGGGAAGGGTACACAGATACGCAGTATTTT	CASSRRLAGGPGEGYTDTQYF
TRBJ1-5	-	TRBV10-3	15	-	TGTGCCATCAGTGAAGTGGGACCGAGCAATCAGCCCCAGCATTTT	CAISEVGPSNQPQHF
TRBJ2-1	-	TRBV28	10	once	TGTGCCAGCGGTAAGGATGAGCAGTTCTTC	CASGKDEQFF
TRBJ2-4	TRBD2	TRBV18	14	-	TGTGCCAGCTCACCTCCTACGGGGGGGAACATTCAGTACTTC	CASSPPTGGNIQYF
TRBJ2-1	TRBD1	TRBV9	15	-	TGTGCCAGCAGCTCCGGGACAGCTTTCTACAATGAGCAGTTCTTC	CASSSGTAFYNEQFF
TRBJ1-1	-	TRBV7-9	13	-	TGTGCCAGCAGCCCCCCCTCGGTCACTGAAGCTTTCTTT	CASSPPSVTEAFF
TRBJ2-1	TRBD2	TRBV5-6	15	-	TGTGCCAGCAGTTTGGGACTAGCGGGAGTATGGGAGCAGTTCTTC	CASSLGLAGVWEQFF
TRBJ2-7	-	TRBV11-3	11	-	TGTGCCAGCCTTTGGGGGTACGAGCAGTACTTC	CASLWGYEQYF
TRBJ2-7	-	TRBV13	13	once	TGTGCCAGCAGCTTAAAAGGCAACTACGAGCAGTACTTC	CASSLKGNYEQYF
TRBJ1-1	-	TRBV29-1	11	-	TGCAGCGTTGAAGGAAACACTGAAGCTTTCTTT	CSVEGNTEAFF
TRBJ1-4	-	TRBV15	19	-	TGTGCCACCAGCAGAGATTTGATTCTTACGGTAGGAGACAATGAAAAACTGTTTTTT	CATSRDLILTVGDNEKLFF
TRBJ2-7	-	TRBV28	15	-	TGTGCCAGCAGATATCAGGGTGGTGGGGCCTACGAGCAGTACTTC	CASRYQGGGAYEQYF
TRBJ2-1	TRBD1	TRBV7-9	13	-	TGTGCCAGCAGCCGACAGGGGGCTAGGGAGCAGTTCTTC	CASSRQGAREQFF
TRBJ2-2	-	TRBV9	17	-	TGTGCCAGCAGCGTAGTGGATAGCGGAGCGAACACCGGGGAGCTGTTTTTT	CASSVVDSGANTGELFF
TRBJ1-1	-	TRBV5-1	12	few	TGCGCCAGCAGCTTGGTCGGGACTGAAGCTTTCTTT	CASSLVGTEAFF
TRBJ2-1	TRBD2	TRBV27	15	-	TGTGCCAGCAGACTCACTAGCGGGAGTTACAATGAGCAGTTCTTC	CASRLTSGSYNEQFF
TRBJ2-3	TRBD2	TRBV7-8	17	-	TGTGCCAGCAGCCCGGTCGTAGCGGGAGGGAGCACAGATACGCAGTATTTT	CASSPVVAGGSTDTQYF
TRBJ2-2	TRBD1	TRBV14	17	-	TGTGCCAGCAGCCAACTTCTAGGGACAGGGTTGTACGGGGAGCTGTTTTTT	CASSQLLGTGLYGELFF
TRBJ1-3	-	TRBV28	14	-	TGTGCCAGCACCTCGAATCGACTTGGAAACACCATATATTTT	CASTSNRLGNTIYF
TRBJ1-4	-	TRBV11-2	16	-	TGTGCCAGCAGCTTAGCCGTGAGACAGCGTAATGAAAAACTGTTTTTT	CASSLAVRQRNEKLFF
TRBJ2-5	TRBD2	TRBV2	16	-	TGTGCCAGCAGTGAAGCGATAGCGGGAGCCGGGGAGACCCAGTACTTC	CASSEAIAGAGETQYF
TRBJ2-7	TRBD2	TRBV15	14	-	TGTGCCACCAGCAGCGTATCGGGAGGTGGCGAGCAGTACTTC	CATSSVSGGGEQYF
TRBJ2-1	TRBD2	TRBV27	15	-	TGTGCCAGCCAAATTAATAGCGGGAGAATCCATGAGCAGTTCTTC	CASQINSGRIHEQFF
TRBJ2-7	-	TRBV18	14	-	TGTGCCAGCTCACCTCTTCGCGGCTTCTACGAGCAGTACTTC	CASSPLRGFYEQYF
TRBJ1-1	-	TRBV7-9	12	-	TGTGCCAGCAGCTTGATGAACACTGAAGCTTTCTTT	CASSLMNTEAFF
TRBJ2-7	TRBD1	TRBV30	15	-	TGTGCCTGGAGTCGCGCCGGGACAGCGAGATACGAGCAGTACTTC	CAWSRAGTARYEQYF
TRBJ2-3	-	TRBV11-2	18	-	TGTGCCAGCAGCTTTCTGGGGTTTGACGGGACTAGCACAGATACGCAGTATTTT	CASSFLGFDGTSTDTQYF
TRBJ1-2	-	TRBV7-3	12	-	TGTGCCAGCAGTCTTGGGACCGGTGGCTACACCTTC	CASSLGTGGYTF
TRBJ2-1	TRBD2	TRBV7-2	18	-	TGTGCCAGCAGCTCGCGCCCCTTAAATAGCGGGAGGGGGAATGAGCAGTTCTTC	CASSSRPLNSGRGNEQFF
TRBJ1-2	-	TRBV7-2	14	-	TGTGCCAGCAGCTTAGGTCCCCAGGTCTATGGCTACACCTTC	CASSLGPQVYGYTF
TRBJ2-7	TRBD1	TRBV29-1	12	-	TGCAGCATTCGGGACAGTTTCTACGAGCAGTACTTC	CSIRDSFYEQYF
TRBJ2-2	-	TRBV19	14	-	TGTGCCAGTAGTATTGCGGGATACACCGGGGAGCTGTTTTTT	CASSIAGYTGELFF
TRBJ2-1	-	TRBV21-1	16	once	TGTGCCAGCAGCACGAATAGCGCGCCCTTGGGGAATGAGCAGTTCTTC	CASSTNSAPLGNEQFF
TRBJ2-7	TRBD1	TRBV6-1	14	-	TGTGCCAGCAGGGTTGGACAGGGGAAATCTGAGCAGTACTTC	CASRVGQGKSEQYF
TRBJ2-1	TRBD2	TRBV7-7	17	-	TGTGCCAGCAGCTCGTTGTGGACTAGCGGTATCTACAATGAGCAGTTCTTC	CASSSLWTSGIYNEQFF
TRBJ2-1	-	TRBV6-5	13	-	TGTGCCAGCAGTACGACCCTCTACAATGAGCAGTTCTTC	CASSTTLYNEQFF
TRBJ1-5	-	TRBV19	16	-	TGTGCCAGTAGTATTGAGGGGGACCTTAGCAATCAGCCCCAGCATTTT	CASSIEGDLSNQPQHF
TRBJ2-7	-	TRBV7-2	14	-	TGTGCCAGCAGCTTATATGGCAGCCACTACGAGCAGTACTTC	CASSLYGSHYEQYF
TRBJ2-3	TRBD1	TRBV19	15	-	TGTGCCAGTAGTCGCGCAGGGGGCAGGACAGATACGCAGTATTTT	CASSRAGGRTDTQYF
TRBJ2-7	-	TRBV9	14	-	TGTGCCAGCAGCGTAGGATCCCGGGCGTCCGAGCAGTACTTC	CASSVGSRASEQYF
TRBJ1-1	-	TRBV9	13	-	TGTGCCAGCAGCGTTCAGTTGAACACTGAAGCTTTCTTT	CASSVQLNTEAFF
TRBJ2-7	TRBD2	TRBV5-1	17	-	TGCGCCAGCAGCCAAACTAGCGGGAGTCACAGCTCCTACGAGCAGTACTTC	CASSQTSGSHSSYEQYF
TRBJ2-1	TRBD2	TRBV30	14	-	TGTGCCTGGACTGGCGGGAGAAGGTACAATGAGCAGTTCTTC	CAWTGGRRYNEQFF
TRBJ2-2	-	TRBV2	14	-	TGTGCCACCGAGGGGACGGCGAACACCGGGGAGCTGTTTTTT	CATEGTANTGELFF
TRBJ2-3	-	TRBV29-1	14	-	TGCAGCGTTGGCCCGAGGGTAGGCACAGATACGCAGTATTTT	CSVGPRVGTDTQYF
TRBJ1-2	TRBD1	TRBV28	15	-	TGTGCCAGCAGTTTAGTGGGACAGGGGAACTATGGCTACACCTTC	CASSLVGQGNYGYTF
TRBJ1-3	-	TRBV6-5	11	few	TGTGCCAGCAGCCGCGGAAACACCATATATTTT	CASSRGNTIYF
TRBJ2-2	-	TRBV5-1	19	-	TGCGCCAGCAGTCCAGAACAGGGAAGTGGCCTATTGAACACCGGGGAGCTGTTTTTT	CASSPEQGSGLLNTGELFF
TRBJ2-5	-	TRBV5-1	13	-	TGCGCCAGCAGCTTACTAGTGACAGAGACCCAGTACTTC	CASSLLVTETQYF
TRBJ2-1	-	TRBV7-9	11	-	TGTGCCAGCAGCCTGGTACATGAGCAGTTCTTC	CASSLVHEQFF